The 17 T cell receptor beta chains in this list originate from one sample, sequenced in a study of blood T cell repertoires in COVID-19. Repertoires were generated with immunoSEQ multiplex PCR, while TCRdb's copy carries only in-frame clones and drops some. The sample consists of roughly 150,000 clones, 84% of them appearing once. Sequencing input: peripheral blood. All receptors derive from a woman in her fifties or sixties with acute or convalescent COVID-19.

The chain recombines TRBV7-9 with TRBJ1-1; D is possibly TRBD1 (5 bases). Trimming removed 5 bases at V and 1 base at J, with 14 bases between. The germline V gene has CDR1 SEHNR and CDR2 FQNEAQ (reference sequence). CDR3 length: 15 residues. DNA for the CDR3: TGTGCCAGCAGCCTCACCGGCGGGACGAACACTGAAGCTTTCTTT. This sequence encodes CASSLTGGTNTEAFF.

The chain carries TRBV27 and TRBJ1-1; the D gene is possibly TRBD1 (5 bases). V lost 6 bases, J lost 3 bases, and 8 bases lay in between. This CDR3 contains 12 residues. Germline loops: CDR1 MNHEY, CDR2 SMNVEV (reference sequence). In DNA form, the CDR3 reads TGTGCCAGCAGCATAGGGGACACTGAAGCTTTCTTT. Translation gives CASSIGDTEAFF.

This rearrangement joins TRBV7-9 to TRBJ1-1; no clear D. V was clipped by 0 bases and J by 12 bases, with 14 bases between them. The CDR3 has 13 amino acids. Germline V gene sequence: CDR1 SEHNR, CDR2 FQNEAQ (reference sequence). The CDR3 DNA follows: TGTGCCAGCAGCTTAGCTAGGTCCCTGGAGACTTTCTTT. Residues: CASSLARSLETFF.

Here the CDR3 DNA reads TGTGCCAGCATAGAACAGGGTCGGGACGAGCAGTACTTC. It is translated as CASIEQGRDEQYF. The chain employs TRBV28 and TRBJ2-7; tentatively, D is TRBD1 (6 bases). CDR1 MDHEN and CDR2 SYDVKM come from the germline V gene. V lost 7 bases to trimming and J lost 5 bases, with 15 bases between them. This CDR3 region has 13 residues. The variable domain in full, with the rest retrieved from reference TRBV28 and TRBJ2-7, is DVKVTQSSRYLVKRTGEKVFLECVQDMDHENMFWYRQDPGLGLRLIYFSYDVKMKEKGDIPEGYSVSREKKERFSLILESASTNQTSMYLCASIEQGRDEQYFGPGTRLTVT.

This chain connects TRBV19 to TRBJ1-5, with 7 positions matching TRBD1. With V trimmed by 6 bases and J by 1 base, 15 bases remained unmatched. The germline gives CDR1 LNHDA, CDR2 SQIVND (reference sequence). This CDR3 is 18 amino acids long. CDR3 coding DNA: TGTGCCAGTAGCCGGGGAGGACAGGTTGGGAGGAGCAATCAGCCCCAGCATTTT. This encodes CASSRGGQVGRSNQPQHF.

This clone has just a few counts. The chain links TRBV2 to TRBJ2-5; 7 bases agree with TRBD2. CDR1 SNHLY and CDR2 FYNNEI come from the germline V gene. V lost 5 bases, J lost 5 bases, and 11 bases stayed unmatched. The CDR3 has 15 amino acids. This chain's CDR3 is CASSPTLSGAETQYF. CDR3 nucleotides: TGTGCCAGCAGTCCTACACTGAGCGGGGCTGAGACCCAGTACTTC.

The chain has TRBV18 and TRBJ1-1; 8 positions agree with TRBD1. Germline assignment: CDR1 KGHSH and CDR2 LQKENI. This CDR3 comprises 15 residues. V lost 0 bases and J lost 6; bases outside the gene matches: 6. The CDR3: CASSPPAGGRSEAFF. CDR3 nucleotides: TGTGCCAGCTCACCACCGGCAGGGGGCAGATCTGAAGCTTTCTTT.

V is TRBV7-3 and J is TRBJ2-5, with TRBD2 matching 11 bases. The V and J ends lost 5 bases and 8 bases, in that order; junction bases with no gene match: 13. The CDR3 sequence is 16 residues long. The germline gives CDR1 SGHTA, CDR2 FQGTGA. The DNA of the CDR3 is TGTGCCAGCAGCCCGGTAGCGGGGGGGGCCCGCGAAACCCAGTACTTC. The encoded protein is CASSPVAGGARETQYF. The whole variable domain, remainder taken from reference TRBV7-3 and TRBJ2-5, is GAGVSQTPSNKVTEKGKYVELRCDPISGHTALYWYRQSLGQGPEFLIYFQGTGAADDSGLPNDRFFAVRPEGSVSTLKIQRTERGDSAVYLCASSPVAGGARETQYFGPGTRLLVL.

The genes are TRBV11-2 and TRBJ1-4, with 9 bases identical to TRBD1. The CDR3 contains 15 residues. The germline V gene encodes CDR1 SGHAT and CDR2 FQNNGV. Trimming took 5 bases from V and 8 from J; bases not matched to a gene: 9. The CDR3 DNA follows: TGTGCCAGCAGCGTAACAGGGGGCGCCTGGGAAAAACTGTTTTTT. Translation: CASSVTGGAWEKLFF.

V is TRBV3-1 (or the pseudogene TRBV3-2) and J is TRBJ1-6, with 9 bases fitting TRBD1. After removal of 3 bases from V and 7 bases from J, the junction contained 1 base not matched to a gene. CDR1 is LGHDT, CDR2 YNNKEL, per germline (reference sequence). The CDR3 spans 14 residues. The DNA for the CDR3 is TGTGCCAGCAGCCAGGGGACAGGGAATTCACCCCTCCACTTT. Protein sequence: CASSQGTGNSPLHF.

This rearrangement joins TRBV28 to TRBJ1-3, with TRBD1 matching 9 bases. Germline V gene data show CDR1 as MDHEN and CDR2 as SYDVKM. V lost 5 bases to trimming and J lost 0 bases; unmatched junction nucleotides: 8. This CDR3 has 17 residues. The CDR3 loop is CASSTPDRGFSGNTIYF. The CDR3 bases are TGTGCCAGCAGTACTCCCGACAGGGGGTTCTCTGGAAACACCATATATTTT.

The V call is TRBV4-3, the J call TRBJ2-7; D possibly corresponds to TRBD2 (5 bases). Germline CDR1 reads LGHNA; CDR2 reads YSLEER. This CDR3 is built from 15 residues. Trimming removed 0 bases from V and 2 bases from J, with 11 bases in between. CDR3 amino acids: CASSQDEGRAYEQYF. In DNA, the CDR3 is TGCGCCAGCAGCCAAGATGAGGGAAGGGCCTACGAGCAGTACTTC.

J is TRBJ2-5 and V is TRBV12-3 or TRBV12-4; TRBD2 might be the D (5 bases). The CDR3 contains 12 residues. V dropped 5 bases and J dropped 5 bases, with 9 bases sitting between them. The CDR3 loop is CASSEWRETQYF. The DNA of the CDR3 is TGTGCCAGCAGTGAGTGGAGGGAGACCCAGTACTTC.

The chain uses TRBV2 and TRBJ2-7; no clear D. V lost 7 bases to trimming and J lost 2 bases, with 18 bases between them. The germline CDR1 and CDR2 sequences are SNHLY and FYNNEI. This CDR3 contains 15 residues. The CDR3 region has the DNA TGTGCCAGCACGCCTTTTATGAGCGCCGCCTACGAGCAGTACTTC. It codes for CASTPFMSAAYEQYF.

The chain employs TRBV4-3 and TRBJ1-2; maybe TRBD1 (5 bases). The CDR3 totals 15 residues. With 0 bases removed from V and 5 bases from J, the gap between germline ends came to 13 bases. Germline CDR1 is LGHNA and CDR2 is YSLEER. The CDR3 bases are TGCGCCAGCAGCCAAGATGGAGACAGACATTATGGCTACACCTTC. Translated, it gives CASSQDGDRHYGYTF.

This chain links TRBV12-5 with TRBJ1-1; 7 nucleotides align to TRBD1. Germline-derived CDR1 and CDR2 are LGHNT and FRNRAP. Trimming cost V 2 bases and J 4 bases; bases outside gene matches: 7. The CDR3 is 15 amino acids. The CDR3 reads CASGLRPGDSTEAFF. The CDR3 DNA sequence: TGTGCTAGTGGTTTGCGTCCGGGGGACAGCACTGAAGCTTTCTTT.

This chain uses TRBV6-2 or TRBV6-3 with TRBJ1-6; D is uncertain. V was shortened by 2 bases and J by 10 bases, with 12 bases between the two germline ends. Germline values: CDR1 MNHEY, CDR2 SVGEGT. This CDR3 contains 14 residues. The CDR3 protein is CASSYHGLGSPLHF. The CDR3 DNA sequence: TGTGCCAGCAGTTACCACGGACTGGGATCACCCCTCCACTTT.